The 24 T cell receptor beta chains given below trace back to one sample, sequenced in a study of human T cells and chemical hapten exposure. Time point in this sample: patch test 2, 6 weeks after DPC sensitization. Treatment meaning: therapeutic diphenylcyclopropenone sensitization with weekly scalp DPC. Using its own MiXCR run on the RACE reads, TCRdb lists one record per CDR3 protein. The sample holds hundreds of thousands of distinct CDR3 sequences, over 6% seen once. Sequences were derived from whole blood, sampled in connection with sensitization to the hapten diphenylcyclopropenone (DPC). The receptors shown here come from a woman aged 18-35 years with alopecia areata. Some clones in this sample may be carry-over from other donors' samples.

Many counts were recorded for this clonotype. The chain recombines TRBV13 with TRBJ2-5, with a tentative D call TRBD1 (7 bases). V lost 6 bases, J lost 4 bases, and 18 bases lay in between. This CDR3 has 15 residues. CDR1 and CDR2 (germline): PRHDT, FYEKMQ (reference sequence). The CDR3 region has the DNA TGTGCCAGCAGTCGGAGGGAGACAGGGAGAGAGACCCAGTACTTC. Amino acid sequence: CASSRRETGRETQYF.

This clonotype was detected ten times or more. The V gene is TRBV20-1, the J gene TRBJ1-2, with D tentatively TRBD1 (5 bases). The germline V gene encodes CDR1 DFQATT and CDR2 SNEGSKA (reference sequence). The CDR3 spans 13 residues. V lost 1 base and J 6 bases, leaving 12 bases between the germline ends. The CDR3 reads CSARVGADHGYTF. CDR3 coding DNA: TGCAGTGCTAGAGTTGGGGCAGACCATGGCTACACCTTC.

This clonotype was seen at least ten times. This sequence joins TRBV28 and TRBJ1-4; D is unresolved. The germline V gene has CDR1 MDHEN and CDR2 SYDVKM. The CDR3 contains 12 residues. The ends were cut back, 5 bases at V and 8 bases at J, with 9 bases in the middle. The CDR3 nucleotides are TGTGCCAGCAGTAGTCCCGGGGAAAAACTGTTTTTT. Protein sequence: CASSSPGEKLFF.

The chain recombines TRBV14 with TRBJ1-2, with 8 bases identical to TRBD1. V lost 4 bases and J lost 2; bases outside the gene matches: 6. The CDR3 spans 15 residues. Germline V gives CDR1 SGHDN, CDR2 FVKESK. CDR3: CASSPDRTGNYGYTF. For the CDR3, the DNA is TGTGCCAGCAGCCCCGACCGGACAGGGAACTATGGCTACACCTTC.

The genes are TRBV2 and TRBJ1-6, with D unresolved. CDR1 is SNHLY, CDR2 FYNNEI, per germline. V was trimmed by 5 bases and J by 7 bases, leaving 12 bases between them. The CDR3 is made up of 14 amino acids. CDR3 protein: CASSSTAGNSPLHF. The CDR3 region has the DNA TGTGCCAGCAGTTCTACAGCGGGCAATTCACCCCTCCACTTT.

This clonotype was observed at least ten times. This chain connects TRBV12-3 or TRBV12-4 to TRBJ1-2; D is undetermined. V was pared by 6 bases and J by 4 bases, with 12 bases between. This CDR3 has 13 residues. The CDR3 DNA is TGTGCCAGCAGGACCGGAACGAGCTATGGCTACACCTTC. It specifies CASRTGTSYGYTF.

The CDR3 region is CASSWRGDSNQPQHF. In DNA form, the CDR3 reads TGTGCCAGCAGTTGGAGGGGGGATAGCAATCAGCCCCAGCATTTT. V and J are TRBV12-3 or TRBV12-4 and TRBJ1-5, with a weak D call TRBD1 (6 bases). This CDR3 contains 15 residues. With 4 bases removed from V and 0 bases from J, the gap between germline ends came to 10 bases.

The rearrangement links TRBV6-9 to TRBJ1-1; D call uncertain. CDR1 MNHGY and CDR2 SVAAGI come from the germline V gene. CDR3 length: 12 residues. V was cut by 9 bases and J by 2 bases, with 10 bases left in between. CDR3 DNA sequence: TGTGCCAGAAACATGCCCAACACTGAAGCTTTCTTT. Protein product: CARNMPNTEAFF.

The chain joins TRBV2 to TRBJ2-3; D remains unclear. V gave up 6 bases and J gave up 5 bases, with 6 bases separating them. The CDR3 is made up of 11 amino acids. Germline lookup yields CDR1 SNHLY and CDR2 FYNNEI. CDR3 sequence: CASRREDTQYF. The CDR3 DNA is TGTGCCAGCAGGCGAGAAGATACGCAGTATTTT.

The V call is TRBV5-1, the J call TRBJ2-1; D is unresolved. This CDR3 has 13 amino acids. V was cut by 5 bases and J by 8 bases, with 14 bases left in between. CDR1 SGHRS and CDR2 YFSETQ come from the germline V gene. CDR3 nucleotides: TGCGCCAGCAGTCGATCGACTTACGATGAGCAGTTCTTC. It encodes CASSRSTYDEQFF.

The sample holds many counts of this clonotype. CDR3: CASTTGSSGANVLTF. CDR3 bases: TGTGCCAGCACCACAGGGTCCTCTGGGGCCAACGTCCTGACTTTC. V and J are TRBV6-2 or TRBV6-3 and TRBJ2-6; TRBD1 might be the D (6 bases). V lost 7 bases and J 0 bases, leaving 10 bases between the germline ends. The length of the CDR3 is 15 residues. CDR1 and CDR2 (germline): MNHEY, SVGEGT.

For the CDR3, the DNA is TGTGCCAGCAGTTACCTCCCGGGGGTCCAGAATTCACCCCTCCACTTT. Residues: CASSYLPGVQNSPLHF. The chain links TRBV6-2 or TRBV6-3 to TRBJ1-6; D may be TRBD1 (5 bases). Trimming left V 2 bases short and J 7 bases short, with 15 bases between. This CDR3 is 16 amino acids long. The germline V gene encodes CDR1 MNHEY and CDR2 SVGEGT.

In this sample, this clonotype turned up many times. The chain carries TRBV27 and TRBJ1-2; the match to TRBD1 covers 9 bases. The CDR3 has 16 residues. Germline CDR1 MNHEY, CDR2 SMNVEV (reference sequence). The V and J ends lost 7 bases and 9 bases, in that order; junction bases with no gene match: 18. As DNA, the CDR3 is TGTGCCAGCACCGTAATAAGGGGTTCCGGGACAGGGAGCTACACCTTC. This gives the protein CASTVIRGSGTGSYTF.

This chain links TRBV7-2 with TRBJ1-6; D possibly corresponds to TRBD1 (6 bases). The germline CDR1 and CDR2 sequences are SGHTA and FQGNSA. The ends were cut back, 5 bases at V and 9 bases at J, with 14 bases in the middle. The CDR3 has 14 residues. The CDR3 bases are TGTGCCAGCAGCCCGGTACAGGGAGCTTCACCCCTCCACTTT. It yields the protein CASSPVQGASPLHF. Variable domain in full (rest from reference TRBV7-2 and TRBJ1-6): GAGVSQSPSNKVTEKGKDVELRCDPISGHTALYWYRQSLGQGLEFLIYFQGNSAPDKSGLPSDRFSAERTGGSVSTLTIQRTQQEDSAVYLCASSPVQGASPLHFGNGTRLTVT.

The sample holds many counts of this clonotype. The V gene is TRBV2, the J gene TRBJ1-4, with D hard to call. CDR1 is SNHLY and CDR2 is FYNNEI in the germline V gene. Deletions cut 5 bases from V and 8 bases from J, with 15 bases between. CDR3 length: 14 amino acids. CDR3 DNA sequence: TGTGCCAGCAGTCCAAACGGGAGTCGGGAAAAACTGTTTTTT. Protein product: CASSPNGSREKLFF.

This clonotype was detected many times. This chain joins TRBV20-1 and TRBJ1-4, with TRBD1 matching over 9 bases. The CDR3 contains 17 residues. The germline V gene has CDR1 DFQATT and CDR2 SNEGSKA (reference sequence). Trimming cost V 6 bases and J 5 bases; bases outside gene matches: 16. This CDR3 is CSARTREEGTGNEKLFF. CDR3 sequence (DNA): TGCAGTGCGCGTACCCGTGAGGAGGGGACAGGGAATGAAAAACTGTTTTTT.

This chain links TRBV15 with TRBJ2-3, with D perhaps given as TRBD1 or TRBD2 (6 bases each). Germline-derived CDR1 and CDR2 are LNHNV and YYDKDF (reference sequence). V lost 3 bases, J lost 1 base, and 20 bases lay in between. There are 18 residues in the CDR3. This CDR3 reads CATSREMRNREGTDTQYF. The CDR3 DNA follows: TGTGCCACCAGCAGGGAAATGAGAAACAGGGAGGGCACAGATACGCAGTATTTT.

The chain links TRBV5-1 to TRBJ2-2; D unresolved. The V end lost 1 base, the J end lost 5 bases, and 12 bases lay between the germline ends. This CDR3 is 15 amino acids long. CDR1 and CDR2 from the germline V gene are SGHRS and YFSETQ. CDR3 sequence: CASSLSRFGTGELFF. In DNA, the CDR3 is TGCGCCAGCAGCTTGTCCCGATTCGGGACCGGGGAGCTGTTTTTT.

This clonotype was seen at least ten times. The CDR3 DNA follows: TGTGCCATCACACCCCAGGTGACCTACGAGCAGTACTTC. It specifies CAITPQVTYEQYF. The V and J genes are TRBV10-3 and TRBJ2-7; no firm D call. CDR1 ENHRY and CDR2 SYGVKD come from the germline V gene. V lost 7 bases to trimming and J lost 2 bases, with 12 bases between them. The CDR3 covers 13 residues.

In this sample, this clonotype turned up a few times. The chain recombines TRBV2 with TRBJ1-5, with D maybe TRBD1 (5 bases). The germline V gene encodes CDR1 SNHLY and CDR2 FYNNEI. V lost 7 bases and J lost 1, with 11 bases in between. The CDR3 contains 14 residues. The CDR3 reads CASMKGISNQPQHF. The CDR3 DNA is TGTGCCAGCATGAAGGGGATAAGCAATCAGCCCCAGCATTTT.

Written as DNA, the CDR3 is TGTGCCAGCAGTTACTCGACCAGGAATAATTCACCCCTCCACTTT. This translates into CASSYSTRNNSPLHF. The V and J genes are TRBV6-5 and TRBJ1-6; D not resolved. The CDR3 is 15 residues long. Germline loops: CDR1 MNHEY, CDR2 SVGAGI. Between the trimmed V and J ends, which lost 0 bases and 5 bases, there was a span of 8 bases.

The rearrangement joins TRBV25-1 to TRBJ2-4, with D tentatively TRBD1 or TRBD2 (6 bases each). CDR3 length: 12 amino acids. Germline loops: CDR1 MGHDK, CDR2 SYGVNS. Trimming shortened V by 7 bases and J by 6 bases, and 10 bases separated the two germline ends. CDR3 sequence reads: CASTGAGNIQYF. DNA of the CDR3: TGTGCCAGCACGGGGGCGGGAAACATTCAGTACTTC.

This clonotype has at least ten counts. The rearrangement joins TRBV5-6 to TRBJ2-5; unclear D gene. The CDR3 totals 11 residues. Germline V gives CDR1 SGHDT, CDR2 YYEEEE. The V and J ends lost 2 bases and 5 bases respectively, with 4 bases between them. CDR3 amino acids: CASSFRETQYF. In DNA, the CDR3 is TGTGCCAGCAGCTTTCGGGAGACCCAGTACTTC.

This clonotype was observed many times. The gene calls are TRBV20-1 and TRBJ1-1; D not resolved. V shed 3 bases and J shed 2 bases, with 4 bases lying between them. Germline values: CDR1 DFQATT, CDR2 SNEGSKA (reference sequence). This CDR3 has 11 residues. The CDR3 protein is CSARVNTEAFF. For the CDR3, the DNA is TGCAGTGCTAGGGTCAACACTGAAGCTTTCTTT.